These 8 T cell receptor beta chains were sequenced from one sample in a study of PD-L1 blockade in urothelial cancer. This table comes from immunoSEQ multiplex PCR, and its TCRdb copy is limited to in-frame clones, with some not included. The data show more than 50,000 clones, with over 75% seen just once and 4.5% held by the top ten. The specimen was PBMCs, collected around atezolizumab (anti-PD-L1) treatment. Every receptor here comes from a man between 65 and 85 years old with urothelial cancer.

The gene calls are TRBV2 and TRBJ2-7; D is uncertain. The CDR3 spans 16 residues. Germline V lookup: CDR1 SNHLY, CDR2 FYNNEI. V was trimmed by 0 bases and J by 3 bases, leaving 15 bases between them. In DNA, the CDR3 is TGTGCCAGCAGTGAAGCGCTTCGGCAGGTGATCTACGAGCAGTACTTC. Translated, it gives CASSEALRQVIYEQYF.

In this sample, this clone is medium-sized (0.01 to 0.1%). The genes are TRBV4-2 and TRBJ2-6; 9 nucleotides match TRBD2. J lost 4 bases, V lost 0 bases, and 7 bases had no gene match. Germline CDR1 reads LGHNA; CDR2 reads YNFKEQ. The CDR3 length is 18 residues. CDR3 residues: CASSQDPAGGLGANVLTF. CDR3 DNA: TGTGCCAGCAGCCAAGATCCCGCGGGAGGGTTAGGGGCCAACGTCCTGACTTTC.

This clone was seen only once. The rearrangement links TRBV7-9 to TRBJ1-2, with 7 positions matching TRBD1. With 3 bases clipped from V and 1 base from J, the junction kept 11 bases outside the gene matches. The CDR3 covers 17 residues. Germline V gene data show CDR1 as SEHNR and CDR2 as FQNEAQ (reference sequence). CDR3 coding DNA: TGTGCCAGCAGCTTTCTCCAGGGGGATGGTGGTAACTATGGCTACACCTTC. It translates to CASSFLQGDGGNYGYTF. Variable domain in full (rest from reference TRBV7-9 and TRBJ1-2): DTGVSQNPRHKITKRGQNVTFRCDPISEHNRLYWYRQTLGQGPEFLTYFQNEAQLEKSRLLSDRFSAERPKGSFSTLEIQRTEQGDSAMYLCASSFLQGDGGNYGYTFGSGTRLTVV.

The V call is TRBV10-3, the J call TRBJ2-3; 11 bases map to TRBD2. Germline values: CDR1 ENHRY, CDR2 SYGVKD. The J segment lost 2 bases and the V segment lost 2 bases, leaving 6 bases of the junction unmatched. The CDR3 totals 17 residues. The CDR3 loop is CAISETGTSGATDTQYF. The CDR3 region has the DNA TGTGCCATCAGTGAGACCGGGACTAGCGGAGCCACAGATACGCAGTATTTT.

The chain joins TRBV6-5 to TRBJ1-1; D is perhaps TRBD1 (5 bases). Looked up from germline, CDR1 is MNHEY and CDR2 is SVGAGI. The CDR3 is made up of 13 amino acids. CDR3 protein: CAATGGVMTEAFF. Written as DNA, the CDR3 is TGTGCAGCTACGGGGGGGGTAATGACTGAAGCTTTCTTT.

The chain recombines TRBV7-9 with TRBJ1-2; TRBD1 is a possible D gene (6 bases). The CDR3 loop spans 15 amino acids. Trimming removed 5 bases from V and 2 bases from J, with 15 bases in between. Per germline, CDR1 SEHNR and CDR2 FQNEAQ (reference sequence). The CDR3 here is CASSPRDTKNYGYTF. For the CDR3, the DNA is TGTGCCAGCAGCCCCCGGGACACAAAGAACTATGGCTACACCTTC.

The V and J genes are TRBV2 and TRBJ1-4; 7 nucleotides agree with TRBD1. This CDR3 has 16 amino acids. CDR1 is SNHLY, CDR2 FYNNEI, per germline. J lost 6 bases, V lost 4 bases, and 11 bases had no gene match. DNA of the CDR3: TGTGCCAGCAGTGCTACAGTTGCAGGGGGAGATGAAAAACTGTTTTTT. This gives the protein CASSATVAGGDEKLFF.

The gene calls are TRBV27 and TRBJ2-1; 11 bases agree with TRBD2. Germline lookup yields CDR1 MNHEY and CDR2 SMNVEV (reference sequence). V gave up 5 bases and J gave up 6 bases; unmatched junction bases: 12. CDR3 length: 17 residues. CDR3 in amino acids: CASSPGTSGTPPNEQFF. The CDR3 DNA follows: TGTGCCAGCAGTCCTGGGACTAGCGGTACCCCCCCCAATGAGCAGTTCTTC.